This T cell receptor beta chain was sequenced during a study of Ad26.COV2.S vaccination and SARS-CoV-2 variants. As for the study in general: Ad26.COV2.S arm of COV1001 included the donor. Recipients of Ad26.COV2.S got it intramuscularly, once or twice 56 days apart.

Measured with immunoSEQ multiplex PCR; TCRdb has only the in-frame clones, and not every one. The sample carries around 250,000 clones, roughly nine tenths recorded once. Comments on this clone: Its antigen is still unknown.

Study conclusions and caveats: Researchers reported similar non-spike TCR breadth in vaccine and placebo recipients. Vaccinees reportedly had broad spike-specific CD8+ and CD4+ T cell responses.

Sample treatment: approximately 18 received Ad26.COV2.S at low or high dose, single or two shots; several received placebo; per-sample allocation not given. Samples were taken on day 63 after the first vaccine or placebo injection. V was trimmed by 3 bases and J by 0 bases, leaving 8 bases between them. The CDR3 length is 14 residues. Germline V gene sequence: CDR1 SNHLY, CDR2 FYNNEI. This specimen consisted of peripheral blood, obtained in a trial of Ad26.COV2.S vaccine versus placebo. This clonotype originated in a person aged 18 to 65 who received the Ad26.COV2.S COVID-19 vaccine or a placebo. The chain carries TRBV2 and TRBJ1-2; a weak D match, TRBD1 (5 bases). The CDR3 region is CASSEGGTNYGYTF. DNA of the CDR3: TGTGCCAGCAGTGAGGGGGGGACTAACTATGGCTACACCTTC.